Listed below are T cell receptor beta chains from one sample, sequenced in a study of T cell responses to AZD1222 COVID-19 vaccine. Sequencing used immunoSEQ multiplex PCR; TCRdb keeps in-frame clones, though not all of them. The sample has over 150,000 clones, 85% to 95% seen once. Specimen: peripheral blood, collected 28 days after the second dose of the MenACWY control vaccine. All receptors derive from an adult who received the MenACWY meningococcal vaccine as a control. CDR3s include the opening cysteine and the closing phenylalanine or tryptophan. The D gene is left open where the match is weak. Clone size, where shown, is once, few, many, or a class for clones that have expanded.

v_gene	j_gene	abundance	d_gene	len	CDR3nt	CDR3aa
TRBV4-1	TRBJ2-1	-	TRBD2	16	TGCGCCAGCAGCCAGGAACTAGCGGGGGGGGACAATGAGCAGTTCTTC	CASSQELAGGDNEQFF
TRBV28	TRBJ2-7	-	-	15	TGTGCCAGCAGTCGCACCGGGACGTTGACGTACGAGCAGTACTTC	CASSRTGTLTYEQYF
TRBV30	TRBJ1-2	-	-	12	TGTGCCTGGGGGGGGGAGGGTAGAGGCTACACCTTC	CAWGGEGRGYTF
TRBV11-2	TRBJ2-2	-	TRBD2	15	TGTGCCAGCAGCTCGGGCGGGAGGGCGGCCGGGGAGCTGTTTTTT	CASSSGGRAAGELFF
TRBV6-5	TRBJ2-5	-	TRBD1	16	TGTGCCAGCAGTTATGGGGGGACAGGGGGCATGGAGACCCAGTACTTC	CASSYGGTGGMETQYF
TRBV27	TRBJ2-7	once	TRBD1	17	TGTGCCAGCAGTTTAAGGAGGGGAACAGGGGGCGGCTACGAGCAGTACTTC	CASSLRRGTGGGYEQYF
TRBV11-2	TRBJ2-1	-	TRBD2	15	TGTGCCAGCAGCTTGACTAGCGAGGACTACAATGAGCAGTTCTTC	CASSLTSEDYNEQFF
TRBV5-4	TRBJ2-2	-	-	15	TGTGCCAGCAGCTTGCGGGGCACGAACACCGGGGAGCTGTTTTTT	CASSLRGTNTGELFF
TRBV7-9	TRBJ1-2	-	-	12	TGTGCCTGGGGGGGGGCTGGCTATGGCTACACCTTC	CAWGGAGYGYTF
TRBV3-1/TRBV3-2	TRBJ2-1	-	-	13	TGTGCCAGCAGCCAAGATCGTTACAATGAGCAGTTCTTC	CASSQDRYNEQFF
TRBV7-8	TRBJ1-2	-	-	15	TGTGCCAGCAGCTCGGGACTCCTATCCCACTATGGCTACACCTTC	CASSSGLLSHYGYTF
TRBV5-1	TRBJ1-3	-	TRBD1	21	TGCGCCAGCAGCCGCGATCACCCCCGGGACAGGGCTTACCACTCTGGAAACACCATATATTTT	CASSRDHPRDRAYHSGNTIYF
TRBV3-1/TRBV3-2	TRBJ1-3	-	-	11	TGTGCCAGCAGCCAGAGGGGCACCATATATTTT	CASSQRGTIYF
TRBV19	TRBJ1-6	-	TRBD1	16	TGTGCCAGTAGTGTACAGGGGAGCTCCTATAATTCACCCCTCCACTTT	CASSVQGSSYNSPLHF
TRBV28	TRBJ1-2	-	TRBD1	16	TGTGCCAGCAGTCCCAGAGGGACAGGGGGTCGGTATGGCTACACCTTC	CASSPRGTGGRYGYTF